The text below deals with one T cell receptor beta chain. The antigen it recognizes is unknown. Base-call qualities are not available, and no considerably larger clone is one nucleotide away. The data are from a study of Ad26.COV2.S vaccination and SARS-CoV-2 variants (dated by TCRdb to the early 2020s). The study in broad terms: Donors in the vaccine arm were drawn from COV1001, a multicentre, randomized, double-blind, placebo-controlled phase I-IIa trial testing Ad26.COV2.S in healthy adults. Dosing of Ad26.COV2.S was intramuscular, at either 5x10^10 or 1x10^11 viral particles, delivered as one shot or as two shots spaced 56 days apart. Sequencing of the TCRbeta repertoire served to evaluate the specificity and breadth of SARS-CoV-2-reactive T cell receptors following Ad26.COV2.S vaccination. The TCR-sequenced set comprised around 30 samples: about 19 Ad26.COV2.S vaccine recipients, 5 placebo recipients and 8 SARS-CoV-2 convalescent individuals. Trial participants were randomized into five groups of five: low-dose or high-dose Ad26.COV2.S given once or twice, or placebo on both occasions. Investigators did not know the trial group allocation while performing experiments and assessing outcomes.

Results the study describes overall, beyond this receptor: After vaccination, substantial breadth of spike-specific CD8+ and CD4+ T cell responses was reported. The study lacked the statistical power to compare responses across vaccine doses or regimens. Non-spike TCR breadth was comparable between vaccine and placebo recipients, consistent with the vaccine containing only spike. Ad26.COV2.S recipients had higher spike-specific TCR breadth than placebo recipients (P = 0.0014). According to the authors, total T cell responses may have been underestimated by the TCR breadth and depth analyses.

Explained via the paper, the treatment or condition label denotes: around 19 received Ad26.COV2.S at low or high dose, single or two shots; 5 received placebo; per-sample allocation not given. Repertoires of vaccine and placebo recipients were sequenced from samples taken on day 63 after the first injection. In Cohort 1b, 20 to 25 adults aged 18-55 years were enrolled at a single site in Boston, USA, between 29 July and 7 August 2020. As a vaccine, Ad26.COV2.S was a replication-incompetent adenovirus type 26 vector that expressed a prefusion-stabilized SARS-CoV-2 spike protein derived from the original Wuhan strain. The immunoSEQ Assay was used to sequence TCRbeta CDR3 regions. After extraction, genomic DNA underwent amplification by bias-controlled multiplex PCR, followed by high-throughput sequencing. In the original analysis: Collapsing and filtering of sequences were performed to quantify the absolute abundance of each unique TCRbeta CDR3 region. Usable DNA was measured by amplifying reference genes present in all nucleated cells, and TCRbeta template counts were normalized to that usable DNA to estimate T cell fraction. Repertoire TCRs were annotated as SARS-CoV-2-specific when V gene, CDR3 amino acid sequence and J gene were exactly matched to a known reactive TCR set. The reference SARS-CoV-2 TCR set came from MIRA and was filtered for enrichment in COVID-19-positive ImmuneCODE repertoires, removing public or cross-reactive TCRs. Drawing on the MIRA antigens, annotated TCRs were analysed further at the level of specific ORF or position within ORF. Breadth was defined as annotated unique rearrangements over total unique productive rearrangements; depth was the summed frequency of those rearrangements. TCR breadth was compared between groups using two-sided Wilcoxon rank-sum tests. Sourced from immuneACCESS, this table was stored by TCRdb with only in-frame sequences that have V and J called. A share of the clones is absent; for the studies checked, an unresolved V gene accounts for under half, and the remainder has no known explanation. V and J calls and clone size are copied from that table; D and trimming were computed from the DNA. Across this sample there are more than 300,000 clones, with about 82% seen only once. In total, the top ten clones hold 1.5% to 2.5% of the sample.

Trimming at the junction amounts to 2 bases on V and 6 bases on J, and the germline ends lie 13 bases apart. The germline V gene gives CDR1 as ENHRY and CDR2 as SYGVKD. The CDR3, cysteine through phenylalanine, is 14 amino acids long. The DNA shown is the 42-base CDR3, in frame from base 1. This specimen consisted of peripheral blood, obtained in a trial of Ad26.COV2.S vaccine versus placebo. The chain uses TRBV10-3 and TRBJ1-2; TRBD1 is a weak D gene call, 5 bases matching. The sequence was obtained from a person aged 18 to 59 who received the Ad26.COV2.S COVID-19 vaccine or a placebo. The CDR3 region reads CAISERSRGDGYTF. The DNA sequence is given as TGTGCCATCAGTGAGCGGTCGAGGGGCGATGGCTACACCTTC.